This T cell receptor (beta chain) was obtained from a study of shared clonotypes between healthy human individuals. General observations from the study: Clonotypes that were shared across a handful of donors made up about 4.5% of naive CD4 clonotypes. Naive subsets, compared against memory subsets, generally had larger estimated richness values.

About this clone: Its target is not known.

Every subset had its genomic DNA shared out evenly among several immunoSEQ plates. As originally analysed: Owing to the provision of junction-only sequences devoid of quality scores by immunoSEQ, filtering differed. The repertoire was sequenced with immunoSEQ multiplex PCR; TCRdb's copy has only in-frame clones and lacks some. D and trimming were read from the DNA, whereas the V and J calls and clone size are those reported in that table. The sample contains 1.5 million to 2.5 million clones, about 95% of which appear only once. The naive CD8 population came from CD45RO-negative cells selected for CCR7, without terminally differentiated effector memory CD45RA+ cells. The receptor was derived from a man aged 18 to 35 in good health. Sequences were obtained from naive CD8+ T cells sorted from blood.

The CDR3 DNA reads TGTGCCAGCCAGGGACTAGACGAAAAACTGTTTTTT. This codes for CASQGLDEKLFF. The V and J genes are TRBV19 and TRBJ1-4; D is possibly TRBD1 (5 bases). Per the germline V gene, CDR1 is LNHDA and CDR2 is SQIVND (reference sequence). This CDR3 spans 12 amino acids. V dropped 9 bases and J dropped 8 bases, with 13 bases sitting between them. Variable domain in full (rest from reference TRBV19 and TRBJ1-4): DGGITQSPKYLFRKEGQNVTLSCEQNLNHDAMYWYRQDPGQGLRLIYYSQIVNDFQKGDIAEGYSVSREKKESFPLTVTSAQKNPTAFYLCASQGLDEKLFFGSGTQLSVL.